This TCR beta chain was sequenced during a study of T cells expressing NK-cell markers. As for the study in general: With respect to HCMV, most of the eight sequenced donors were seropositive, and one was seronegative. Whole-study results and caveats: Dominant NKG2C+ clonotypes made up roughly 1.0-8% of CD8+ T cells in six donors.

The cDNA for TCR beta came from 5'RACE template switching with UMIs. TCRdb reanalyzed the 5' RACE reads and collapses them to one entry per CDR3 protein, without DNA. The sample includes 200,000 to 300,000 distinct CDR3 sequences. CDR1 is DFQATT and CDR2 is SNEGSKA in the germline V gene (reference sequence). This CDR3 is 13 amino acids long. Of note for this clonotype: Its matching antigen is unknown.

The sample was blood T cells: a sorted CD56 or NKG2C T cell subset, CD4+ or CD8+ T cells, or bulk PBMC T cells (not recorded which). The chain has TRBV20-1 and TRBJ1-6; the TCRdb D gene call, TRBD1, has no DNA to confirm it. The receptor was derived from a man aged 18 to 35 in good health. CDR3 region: CSSTGTGGESLHF.